This T cell receptor (beta chain) comes out of a study of breast tumors, draining lymph nodes, adjacent tissues. Overall study results and limits: Tumors had less TCR diversity than lymph nodes, more than nontumor tissue.

From the multiplex PCR reads, TCRdb called clonotypes with MiXCR, one entry per CDR3 protein. The sample carries about 19,000 distinct CDR3 sequences, approximately 41% recorded once. CDR1 and CDR2 from the germline V gene are SGHTA and FQGTGA. The CDR3 has 16 amino acids. J gave up 4 bases and V 5 bases, and 10 bases lay outside the gene matches. As regards this clonotype: The antigen remains undetermined.

Sequencing was performed on breast tumor tissue. The TCR originated in a female donor with breast cancer. Some clones in this sample may be carry-over from other donors' samples. The chain carries TRBV7-3 and TRBJ2-1, with TRBD2 identical over 8 bases. CDR3 coding DNA: TGTGCCAGCAGCGGATCGGGGGGGCCCCCTTACAATGAGCAGTTCTTC. Encoded protein: CASSGSGGPPYNEQFF.